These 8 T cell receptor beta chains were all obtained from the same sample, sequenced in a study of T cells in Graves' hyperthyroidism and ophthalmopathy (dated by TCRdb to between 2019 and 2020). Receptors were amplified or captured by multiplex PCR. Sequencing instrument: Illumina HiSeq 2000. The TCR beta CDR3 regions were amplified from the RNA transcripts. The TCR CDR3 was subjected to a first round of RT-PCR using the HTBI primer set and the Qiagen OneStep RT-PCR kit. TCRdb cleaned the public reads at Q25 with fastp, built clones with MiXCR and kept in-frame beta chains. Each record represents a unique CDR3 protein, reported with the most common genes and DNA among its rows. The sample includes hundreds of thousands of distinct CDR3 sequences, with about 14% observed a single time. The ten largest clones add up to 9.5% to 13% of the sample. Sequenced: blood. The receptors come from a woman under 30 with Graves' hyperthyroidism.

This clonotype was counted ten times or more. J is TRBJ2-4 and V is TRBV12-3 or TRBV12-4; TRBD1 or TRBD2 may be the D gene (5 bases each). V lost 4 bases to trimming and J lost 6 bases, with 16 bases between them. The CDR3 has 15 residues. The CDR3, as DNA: TGTGCCAGCAGTTCCAACGGGGCTGGGGGAAACATTCAGTACTTC. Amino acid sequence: CASSSNGAGGNIQYF.

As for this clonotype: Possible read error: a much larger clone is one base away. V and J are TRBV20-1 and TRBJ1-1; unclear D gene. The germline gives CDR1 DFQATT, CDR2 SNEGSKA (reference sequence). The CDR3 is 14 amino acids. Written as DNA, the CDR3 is TGCAGTGCTAGACCTCTGGACCGTGACACTGAAGCTCTCTTT. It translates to CSARPLDRDTEALF.

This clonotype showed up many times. CDR3 in DNA: TGTGCCAGCAGCGTAGATCGGTTGAGCTCCTACAATGAGCAGTTCTTC. This translates into CASSVDRLSSYNEQFF. V is TRBV9 and J is TRBJ2-1; D gene unclear. The V end lost 0 bases, the J end lost 0 bases, and 10 bases lay between the germline ends. This CDR3 has 16 amino acids. CDR1 and CDR2 (germline): SGDLS, YYNGEE.

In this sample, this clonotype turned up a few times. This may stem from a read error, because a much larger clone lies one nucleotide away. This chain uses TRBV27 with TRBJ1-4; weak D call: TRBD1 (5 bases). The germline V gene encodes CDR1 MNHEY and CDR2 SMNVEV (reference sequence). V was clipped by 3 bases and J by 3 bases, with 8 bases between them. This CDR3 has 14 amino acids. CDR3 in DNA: TGTGCCAGCAGTTTCCGGGGGGCTAATGAAAAACTGTTTTTT. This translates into CASSFRGANEKLFF. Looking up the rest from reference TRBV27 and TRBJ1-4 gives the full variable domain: EAQVTQNPRYLITVTGKKLTVTCSQNMNHEYMSWYRQDPGLGLRQIYYSMNVEVTDKGDVPEGYKVSRKEKRNFPLILESPSPNQTSLYFCASSFRGANEKLFFGSGTQLSVL.

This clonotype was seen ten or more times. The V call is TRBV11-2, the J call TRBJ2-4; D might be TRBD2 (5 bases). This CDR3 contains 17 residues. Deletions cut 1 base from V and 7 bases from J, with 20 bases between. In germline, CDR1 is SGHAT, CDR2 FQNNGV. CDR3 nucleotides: TGTGCCAGCAGCTTAGGTAGCGATTCAGCCCTTAGGAACATTCAGTACTTC. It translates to CASSLGSDSALRNIQYF.

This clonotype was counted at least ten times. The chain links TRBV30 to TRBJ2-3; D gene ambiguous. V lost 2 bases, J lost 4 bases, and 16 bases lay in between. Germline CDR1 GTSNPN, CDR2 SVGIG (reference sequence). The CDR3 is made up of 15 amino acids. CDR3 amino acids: CAWSFVEINPDTQYF. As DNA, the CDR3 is TGTGCCTGGAGTTTCGTGGAGATTAACCCAGATACGCAGTATTTT.

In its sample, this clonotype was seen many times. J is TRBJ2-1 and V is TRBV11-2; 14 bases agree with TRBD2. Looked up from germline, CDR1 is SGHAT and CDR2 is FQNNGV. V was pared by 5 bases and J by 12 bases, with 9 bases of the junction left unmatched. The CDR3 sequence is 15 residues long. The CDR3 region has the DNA TGTGCCAGCAGCCTCGGGACTAGCGGGAGCGGGATGCAGTTCTTC. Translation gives CASSLGTSGSGMQFF.

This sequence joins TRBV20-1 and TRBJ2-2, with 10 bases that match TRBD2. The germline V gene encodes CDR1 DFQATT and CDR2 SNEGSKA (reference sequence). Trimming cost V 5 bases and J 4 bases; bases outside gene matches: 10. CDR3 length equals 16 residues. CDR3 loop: CSAGPPSGRGTGELFF. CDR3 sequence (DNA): TGCAGTGCTGGACCCCCTAGCGGGAGAGGCACCGGGGAGCTGTTTTTT.